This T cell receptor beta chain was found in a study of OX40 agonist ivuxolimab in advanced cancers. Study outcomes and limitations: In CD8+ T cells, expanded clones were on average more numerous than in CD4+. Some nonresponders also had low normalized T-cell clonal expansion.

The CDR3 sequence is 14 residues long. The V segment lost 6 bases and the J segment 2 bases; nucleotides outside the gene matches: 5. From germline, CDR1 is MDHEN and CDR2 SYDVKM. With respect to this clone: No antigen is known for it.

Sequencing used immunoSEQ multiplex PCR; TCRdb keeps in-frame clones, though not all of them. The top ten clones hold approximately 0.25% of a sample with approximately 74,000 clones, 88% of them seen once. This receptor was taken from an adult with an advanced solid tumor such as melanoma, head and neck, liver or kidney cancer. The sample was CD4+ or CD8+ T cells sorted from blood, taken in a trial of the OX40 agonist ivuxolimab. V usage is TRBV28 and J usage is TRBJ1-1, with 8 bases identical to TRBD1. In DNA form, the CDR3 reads TGTGCCAGCAGGGAACAGGGGGGAAACACTGAAGCTTTCTTT. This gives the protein CASREQGGNTEAFF.